One and the same sample provided the 5 T cell receptor beta chains below, sequenced in a study of persistence of HIV-infected CD4 T cells. Their antigens remain unidentified. Overlapping HIV-1 Gag 15-mer peptides at approximately 1 ug per peptide per mL were used. CD40L-negative CD69-negative CD45RO-high memory CD4+ T cells were sorted as populations depleted of antigen-responding cells. This was the immunoSEQ version 4 assay in survey mode. The repertoire was sequenced with immunoSEQ multiplex PCR; TCRdb's copy has only in-frame clones and lacks some. Among 30,000 to 45,000 clones, approximately 81% were seen once, and the ten largest hold around 5%. The sample was cultured CD4+ T cells from PBMCs, taken from a patient who received antiretroviral therapy. All receptors come from an adult with HIV. The donor label of this sample is uncertain.

In DNA form, the CDR3 reads TGTGCCAGCAGCTCTAGCGGGGGTTCCTACGAGCAGTACTTC. This codes for CASSSSGGSYEQYF. This chain connects TRBV7-9 to TRBJ2-7, with 10 bases matching TRBD2. Trimming took 4 bases from V and 1 from J; bases not matched to a gene: 1. Germline CDR1 and CDR2: SEHNR and FQNEAQ (reference sequence). This CDR3 is built from 14 residues.

The chain links TRBV18 to TRBJ1-5; D might be TRBD1 (6 bases). The CDR3 extends over 16 amino acids. Trimming took 0 bases from V and 0 from J, leaving 9 bases between them. Germline CDR1 KGHSH, CDR2 LQKENI. The CDR3 DNA sequence: TGTGCCAGCTCACCACCCGGGACAAATAGCAATCAGCCCCAGCATTTT. This gives the protein CASSPPGTNSNQPQHF.

The chain is built from TRBV6-5 and TRBJ1-1; tentative D call: TRBD1 (5 bases). Germline CDR1 and CDR2: MNHEY and SVGAGI. Trimming removed 2 bases from V and 4 bases from J, with 8 bases in between. The CDR3 has 13 amino acids. The CDR3 DNA is TGTGCCAGCAGTTACGGAACAGGCACTGAAGCTTTCTTT. Its protein product is CASSYGTGTEAFF.

The rearrangement joins TRBV5-1 to TRBJ2-7; 7 positions agree with TRBD2. V trimming: 6 bases; J trimming: 6 bases; junction bases outside the gene matches: 6. This CDR3 is 12 amino acids long. The V gene's germline CDR1 is SGHRS and CDR2 YFSETQ. The DNA for the CDR3 is TGCGCCAGCACCTGGGGGGGAAGCGAGCAGTACTTC. It codes for CASTWGGSEQYF.

This clone showed up just once. The chain carries TRBV25-1 and TRBJ1-5; tentatively, D is TRBD1 (5 bases). The V end lost 8 bases, the J end lost 4 bases, and 18 bases lay between the germline ends. This CDR3 has 15 amino acids. The V gene's germline CDR1 is MGHDK and CDR2 SYGVNS. CDR3 coding DNA: TGTGCCAGCCAGGCGCAGCAGGGAGGTAATCAGCCCCAGCATTTT. Amino acid sequence: CASQAQQGGNQPQHF.